This T cell receptor beta chain appears in the sequencing data of a study of cytomegalovirus exposure and HLA in healthy donors. 13 Jbeta primers and 60 Vbeta primers were used for the PCR. Profiled with immunoSEQ multiplex PCR; TCRdb holds only in-frame clones, not every one. The data show 150,000 to 200,000 clones, 80% to 90% seen once. The length of the CDR3 is 14 residues. Germline V gene sequence: CDR1 SGHNT, CDR2 YENEEA. V shed 5 bases, J shed 4 bases, and the junction held 5 bases outside the gene matches. This clonotype was sampled from a young man in good health and CMV-seropositive. This rearrangement joins TRBV11-3 to TRBJ2-3, with TRBD1 matching over 8 bases. Sequencing was done on a sample of PBMCs. The CDR3 here is CASSPGQGADTQYF. The CDR3 DNA sequence: TGTGCCAGCAGCCCAGGACAGGGTGCAGATACGCAGTATTTT.